This TCR beta chain was recovered during a study of HIV-infected patients and healthy controls. The sample holds many counts of this clonotype. No antigen is known for it. Reverse transcription used about 500 ng RNA and constant-region primers for alpha and beta. Alpha and beta chain libraries were made separately by chain-specific third strand synthesis with multiplexing indices. TCRdb re-derived calls from the 5' RACE reads in MiXCR, one entry per CDR3 protein. The table has approximately 22,000 distinct CDR3 sequences, more than 7.5% seen once. Notes on the study in general: The authors saw processing only sixteen HIV-infected individuals as a major limitation on generality. HIV+ repertoires were severely depleted of MAIT alpha-chain CDR3s, unlike healthy controls. The diversity differences were not explained by slight age and sex differences between study cohorts.

Whole blood was used without fractionation, so all unsorted peripheral T cells were included. As controls, more than 8 uninfected healthy donors gave samples, and a few gave two samples roughly 3 months apart. The CDR3 contains 16 residues. The germline CDR1 and CDR2 sequences are SGHNT and YYREEE (reference sequence). V was clipped by 4 bases and J by 0 bases, with 14 bases between them. The rearrangement joins TRBV5-4 to TRBJ1-3; TRBD1 might be the D (5 bases). The sequencing input was blood. This sequence originates from an adult in good health. CDR3 sequence: CASSDSGRRSGNTIYF. CDR3 in DNA: TGTGCCAGCAGCGATTCGGGACGCCGCTCTGGAAACACCATATATTTT.